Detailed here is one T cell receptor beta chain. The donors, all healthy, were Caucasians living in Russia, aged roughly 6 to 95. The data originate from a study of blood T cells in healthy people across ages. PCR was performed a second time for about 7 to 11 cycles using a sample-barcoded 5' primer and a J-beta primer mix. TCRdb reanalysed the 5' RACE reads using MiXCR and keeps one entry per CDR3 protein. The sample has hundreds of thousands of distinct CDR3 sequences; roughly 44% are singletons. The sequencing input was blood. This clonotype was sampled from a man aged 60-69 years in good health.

CDR3 amino acids: CASSEGQGHYGYTF. The CDR3 DNA is TGTGCCAGCTCAGAGGGACAGGGGCACTATGGCTACACCTTC. The chain has TRBV2 and TRBJ1-2, with 10 nucleotides matching TRBD1. The CDR3 totals 14 residues. Germline-derived CDR1 and CDR2 are SNHLY and FYNNEI. The ends lost 8 bases at V and 3 bases at J; junction bases unmatched: 6.